This is a list of T cell receptor beta chains from one sample in a study of siplizumab effects on memory and regulatory T cells. The table came from immunoSEQ multiplex PCR; TCRdb's copy has only in-frame clones and leaves some out. The sample includes some 97,000 clones, about 90% of them seen just once. Sequenced material: CD4+ T cells sorted from blood. The receptors derive from a human donor in good health. CDR3s include the opening cysteine and the closing phenylalanine or tryptophan. The D gene is left open where the match is weak. Clone sizes are given selectively: once, few, many, or a class where the clone is expanded.

CDR3 DNA | CDR3 protein | J gene | V gene | CDR3 length | clone size | D gene
TGCAGCGTTTCCAGGGGAGCGGGGTTAGAGACCCAGTACTTC | CSVSRGAGLETQYF | TRBJ2-5 | TRBV29-1 | 14 | once | .
TGTGCCAGCAGCTTAGTAGCCCCGGCGACCCCGGGGCAGTACTTC | CASSLVAPATPGQYF | TRBJ2-7 | TRBV11-2 | 15 | . | .
TGTGCCAGCAGCGTATCGGGTCCTGGAAACACCATATATTTT | CASSVSGPGNTIYF | TRBJ1-3 | TRBV9 | 14 | . | .
TGCAGCGTTGTTCTAGCGGGGGGACCTTACGAGCAGTACTTC | CSVVLAGGPYEQYF | TRBJ2-7 | TRBV29-1 | 14 | . | TRBD2
TGCGCCAGCAGCTCCGGACTAGCGGGGGCAGCCGGAGATACGCAGTATTTT | CASSSGLAGAAGDTQYF | TRBJ2-3 | TRBV5-1 | 17 | . | TRBD2
TGCGCCAGCAGCTCAATTCCGGGACAGGCTTACGAGCAGTACTTC | CASSSIPGQAYEQYF | TRBJ2-7 | TRBV5-1 | 15 | . | TRBD1
TGTGCCAGCAGTTACATTTTTCAGAACACTGAAGCTTTCTTT | CASSYIFQNTEAFF | TRBJ1-1 | TRBV6-7 | 14 | . | .
TGTGCCAGCAGTTACTCGGCCGGGGAGCTGTTTTTT | CASSYSAGELFF | TRBJ2-2 | TRBV6-6 | 12 | . | .
TGTGCCAGCAGCTCTTCCAGGGGGCGGTCTGAAGCTTTCTTT | CASSSSRGRSEAFF | TRBJ1-1 | TRBV11-2 | 14 | . | TRBD1
TGTGCCAGCAGCCCCACTCGAGAAAGGGGGGGTAATGAAAAACTGTTTTTT | CASSPTRERGGNEKLFF | TRBJ1-4 | TRBV7-9 | 17 | . | .
TGTGCCAGCAGCGTATGGGGGGAGACCCAGTACTTC | CASSVWGETQYF | TRBJ2-5 | TRBV9 | 12 | . | .
TGTGCCAGCTCACCCCAACGTTCCCCAGATACGCAGTATTTT | CASSPQRSPDTQYF | TRBJ2-3 | TRBV18 | 14 | . | .
TGTGCCAGCAGGTTTACTAGCGCGGCCTACAATGAGCAGTTCTTC | CASRFTSAAYNEQFF | TRBJ2-1 | TRBV11-2 | 15 | once | TRBD2
TGCGCCAGCAGTCGAGAGGTTAGCATCAAAAACATTCAGTACTTC | CASSREVSIKNIQYF | TRBJ2-4 | TRBV23-1 | 15 | . | .
TGTGCCAGCAGCCAAGCCACTAGCGGGGGGTGGGGTGAGCAGTTCTTC | CASSQATSGGWGEQFF | TRBJ2-1 | TRBV4-2 | 16 | . | TRBD2
TGTGCCAGCAGCCAACGTTCTGTAGCGGGGGGGCTCGATGAGCAGTTCTTC | CASSQRSVAGGLDEQFF | TRBJ2-1 | TRBV4-2 | 17 | . | TRBD2
TGCAGTGTAGAGCGTGGCTACACCTTC | CSVERGYTF | TRBJ1-2 | TRBV20-1 | 9 | . | .
TGTGCCAGCAGTTTATTGACAGCCCAAGAGACCCAGTACTTC | CASSLLTAQETQYF | TRBJ2-5 | TRBV28 | 14 | . | .
TGTGCCAGCAGTTTTCCGGGCGGGGGCTCCTACGAGCAGTACTTC | CASSFPGGGSYEQYF | TRBJ2-7 | TRBV28 | 15 | . | TRBD2
TGTGCCAGCAGCTTAGGGTCCGGGGAGCTGTTTTTT | CASSLGSGELFF | TRBJ2-2 | TRBV11-2 | 12 | . | .
TGTGCTACATGGGGAGAGACCCAGTACTTC | CATWGETQYF | TRBJ2-5 | TRBV19 | 10 | . | .
TGCGCCAGCAGCTGGGGACCGTTTAATTCACCCCTCCACTTT | CASSWGPFNSPLHF | TRBJ1-6 | TRBV5-1 | 14 | . | .
TGTGCCAGCAGCTTACTAGCGGGGGGGCTCGGCACCGGGGAGCTGTTTTTT | CASSLLAGGLGTGELFF | TRBJ2-2 | TRBV11-2 | 17 | . | TRBD2
TGCGCCAGCTTTCACTCTGGGGCCAACGTCCTGACTTTC | CASFHSGANVLTF | TRBJ2-6 | TRBV10-1 | 13 | . | .
TGTGCCAGCAGTGTGGAGGGGACCGCTGGAAACACCATATATTTT | CASSVEGTAGNTIYF | TRBJ1-3 | TRBV2 | 15 | . | .
TGTGCCAGTGGACGGACTAGCAATCAGCCCCAGCATTTT | CASGRTSNQPQHF | TRBJ1-5 | TRBV2 | 13 | . | .
TGTGCCACCAGCAGAGACCAGGGTATCTATGGCTACACCTTC | CATSRDQGIYGYTF | TRBJ1-2 | TRBV15 | 14 | . | .
TGTGCTAGTGGTTTGGGGGCGGGAGACACTGAAGCTTTCTTT | CASGLGAGDTEAFF | TRBJ1-1 | TRBV12-5 | 14 | . | .
TGTGCCAGCAGCTTAGGGACAGCTTCACCCCTCCACTTT | CASSLGTASPLHF | TRBJ1-6 | TRBV7-7 | 13 | . | .
TGTGCCAGCAGCGGGTGGTCACAAGAACTCCCCGCAGATACGCAGTATTTT | CASSGWSQELPADTQYF | TRBJ2-3 | TRBV9 | 17 | . | .
TGTGCCAGCAGCGCGGGACAGGGCGCGAGCTTTCCTCCACCCCTCCACTTT | CASSAGQGASFPPPLHF | TRBJ1-6 | TRBV9 | 17 | . | TRBD1
TGTGCCAGCAGTTACTCGACCGGCACAGATACGCAGTATTTT | CASSYSTGTDTQYF | TRBJ2-3 | TRBV6-6 | 14 | . | .
TGTGCCAGCAGCACTTACTTAGATACGCAGTATTTT | CASSTYLDTQYF | TRBJ2-3 | TRBV21-1 | 12 | . | .
TGTGCCAGTAGTACGACAGGGTTGACGGAGACCCAGTACTTC | CASSTTGLTETQYF | TRBJ2-5 | TRBV19 | 14 | . | TRBD1
TGTGCCAGTAGGGCATTCCCCCGAAGGGCAGCCTACGAGCAGTACTTC | CASRAFPRRAAYEQYF | TRBJ2-7 | TRBV19 | 16 | once | .
TGTGCCAGCATTCCCCAGGGGTTATCCTACGAGCAGTACTTC | CASIPQGLSYEQYF | TRBJ2-7 | TRBV6-1 | 14 | . | .
TGCGCCAGCAGCCCAGGAGGGGCGCCGAGGACTGAAGCTTTCTTT | CASSPGGAPRTEAFF | TRBJ1-1 | TRBV4-3 | 15 | once | .
TGTGCCAGCAGCTCGGACAGGGCCGTTAGGGCCCAGCATTTT | CASSSDRAVRAQHF | TRBJ1-5 | TRBV7-2 | 14 | . | TRBD1
TGTGCCAGCAGTTACTGGAGGCCAGGGGGAGGCGAGCAGTACTTC | CASSYWRPGGGEQYF | TRBJ2-7 | TRBV6-5 | 15 | . | .
TGTGCCACTGTATCACAGGGGCTCGGAAACACCATATATTTT | CATVSQGLGNTIYF | TRBJ1-3 | TRBV7-7 | 14 | . | TRBD1
TGTGCCAGCAGCTCCCAGGGCGCGGGCGGGGAGACCCAGTACTTC | CASSSQGAGGETQYF | TRBJ2-5 | TRBV5-4 | 15 | . | .
TGTGCCAGCAGCTCCCCCGGGACAGGAGACACCTATGGCTACACCTTC | CASSSPGTGDTYGYTF | TRBJ1-2 | TRBV7-3 | 16 | . | TRBD1
TGCGCCAGCAGCTTGACTGGTATCTACGAGCAGTACTTC | CASSLTGIYEQYF | TRBJ2-7 | TRBV5-1 | 13 | . | .
TGTGCCAGCTCATCGCTACGGGGGGGCGGCACAGATACGCAGTATTTT | CASSSLRGGGTDTQYF | TRBJ2-3 | TRBV18 | 16 | . | TRBD2
TGTGCCAGCATTCGGGACAGGGACAATGAGCAGTTCTTC | CASIRDRDNEQFF | TRBJ2-1 | TRBV6-1 | 13 | once | TRBD1
TGTGCCAGCAGCCTCGGACGGGACTACGAGCAGTACTTC | CASSLGRDYEQYF | TRBJ2-7 | TRBV5-6 | 13 | . | .
TGCGCCAGCAGCCAAAAACAGGAGGGCGAGCAGTACTTC | CASSQKQEGEQYF | TRBJ2-7 | TRBV4-1 | 13 | . | .